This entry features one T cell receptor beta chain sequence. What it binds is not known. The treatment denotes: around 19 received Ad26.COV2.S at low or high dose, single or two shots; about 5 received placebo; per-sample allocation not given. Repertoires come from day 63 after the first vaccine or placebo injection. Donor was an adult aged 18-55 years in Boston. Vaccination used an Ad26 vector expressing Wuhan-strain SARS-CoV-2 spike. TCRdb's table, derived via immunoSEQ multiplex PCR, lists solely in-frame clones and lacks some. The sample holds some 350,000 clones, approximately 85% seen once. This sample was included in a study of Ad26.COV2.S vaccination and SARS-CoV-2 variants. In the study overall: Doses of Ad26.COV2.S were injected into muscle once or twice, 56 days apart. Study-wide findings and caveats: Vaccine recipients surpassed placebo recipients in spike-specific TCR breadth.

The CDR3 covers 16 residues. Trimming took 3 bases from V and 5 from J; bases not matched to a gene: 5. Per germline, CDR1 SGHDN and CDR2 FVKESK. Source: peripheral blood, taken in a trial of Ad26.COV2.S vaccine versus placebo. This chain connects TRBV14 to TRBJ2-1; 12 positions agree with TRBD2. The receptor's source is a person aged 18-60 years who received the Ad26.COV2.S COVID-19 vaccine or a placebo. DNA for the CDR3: TGTGCCAGCAGCCAGTGGGGACTAGCGGGCAACAATGAGCAGTTCTTC. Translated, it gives CASSQWGLAGNNEQFF.